The sequence of this TCR beta chain was determined in a study of CD8+ T cells in alopecia areata. At the level of the study: Those treated were given oral tofacitinib at 5 to 10 mg twice daily. Scoring of severity for treated patients was based on percentage of affected scalp area.

Treatment: oral pan-JAK inhibitor, 5-10 mg twice daily. Germline V gene data show CDR1 as ENHRY and CDR2 as SYGVKD. The CDR3 loop spans 16 amino acids. Trimming took 0 bases from V and 0 from J, leaving 9 bases between them. Extracted from the samples, RNA was reverse transcribed into cDNA to serve as the sequencing template. Clones were read by immunoSEQ multiplex PCR, and TCRdb kept only the in-frame ones, dropping some. The data show about 140,000 clones, approximately 86% seen once. Sequencing used CD8+ T cells sorted from blood, obtained at week 4, from a patient treated with tofacitinib. This clonotype originated in a human donor with alopecia areata. V usage is TRBV10-3 and J usage is TRBJ2-4; a weak D match, TRBD1 (6 bases). CDR3 in DNA: TGTGCCATCAGTGAGTCCCCAGGGGTAGCCAAAAACATTCAGTACTTC. It encodes CAISESPGVAKNIQYF.